This T cell receptor beta chain emerged from a study of neurological immune-mediated disorders. The cDNA was generated by 5'RACE with 10-nucleotide random UMIs. TCRdb re-called the 5' RACE reads through MiXCR, storing one row per CDR3 protein. There are 40,000 to 55,000 distinct CDR3 sequences in the sample; about a tenth occur only once, and around 20% lies in the top ten. The CDR3 sequence is 14 residues long. CDR1 is KGHDR and CDR2 is SFDVKD in the germline V gene. V was cut by 8 bases and J by 8 bases, with 18 bases left in between. The sequence was obtained from a woman in her 40s with HTLV-1-associated myelopathy (HAM/TSP). Sequencing used PBMCs. This chain joins TRBV24-1 and TRBJ2-1; D not certain. The CDR3 region is CATKDPLENDEQFF. CDR3 nucleotide sequence: TGTGCCACCAAGGACCCCTTAGAAAACGATGAGCAGTTCTTC.